Sequencing of this TCR beta chain was carried out in a study of human T cells and chemical hapten exposure. Only a few counts were recorded for this clonotype. Time point reported: healthy volunteer bleed at 6 weeks. From whole blood left unfractionated, total RNA was extracted. This CDR3 spans 10 amino acids. V was shortened by 8 bases and J by 3 bases, with 4 bases between the two germline ends. Individual cDNA molecules in this library carried unique molecular identifiers. One entry per CDR3 protein results from TCRdb running MiXCR on the RACE reads. This repertoire shows about 34,000 distinct CDR3 sequences, less than 5.5% found once; its top ten account for around 13%.

Sequencing input: whole blood. This chain joins TRBV12-3 or TRBV12-4 and TRBJ1-2; D is undetermined. The sequence was obtained from a human donor in good health. Some clones in this sample may be carry-over from other donors' samples. CDR3 residues: CASGDYGYTF. The CDR3 DNA sequence: TGTGCCAGCGGGGACTATGGCTACACCTTC.